These 27 T cell receptor beta chains came from one sample sequenced in a study of T cell responses to AZD1222 COVID-19 vaccine. This table comes from immunoSEQ multiplex PCR, and its TCRdb copy is limited to in-frame clones, with some not included. This sample yields around 140,000 clones, of which 92% are seen a single time; about 3.7% belongs to the top ten. Specimen: peripheral blood, collected on day 0 of AZD1222 vaccination. These receptors came from an adult in good health.

The CDR3 reads CASSLEALTGELFF. CDR3 bases: TGCGCCAGCAGCTTGGAGGCCTTGACCGGGGAGCTGTTTTTT. The gene calls are TRBV5-1 and TRBJ2-2; D ambiguous. There are 14 residues in the CDR3. In germline, CDR1 is SGHRS, CDR2 YFSETQ. With 0 bases removed from V and 5 bases from J, the gap between germline ends came to 8 bases.

The chain links TRBV3-1 (or the pseudogene TRBV3-2) to TRBJ1-1, with D possibly matching TRBD1 (6 bases). This CDR3 region has 13 residues. Trimming removed 4 bases from V and 6 bases from J, with 12 bases in between. Germline V gives CDR1 LGHDT, CDR2 YNNKEL (reference sequence). The CDR3 loop reads CASSRPKGAEAFF. CDR3 in DNA: TGTGCCAGCAGCCGCCCCAAGGGGGCTGAAGCTTTCTTT.

This clone was counted only a few times. This chain connects TRBV6-2 or TRBV6-3 to TRBJ2-3; TRBD2 might be the D (5 bases). Trimming left V 6 bases short and J 5 bases short, with 21 bases between. CDR3 size: 16 residues. From germline, CDR1 is MNHEY and CDR2 SVGEGT. Written as DNA, the CDR3 is TGTGCCAGCAGCCCTCTACTAGTCTCGGTAGGAGATACGCAGTATTTT. This sequence encodes CASSPLLVSVGDTQYF.

The chain combines TRBV4-1 with TRBJ2-1; the match to TRBD1 covers 9 bases. From germline, CDR1 is MGHRA and CDR2 YSYEKL. The ends lost 0 bases at V and 6 bases at J; junction bases unmatched: 6. This CDR3 has 16 amino acids. For the CDR3, the DNA is TGCGCCAGCAGCCAAGATAGGACAGGGGTCATCAATGAGCAGTTCTTC. Protein sequence: CASSQDRTGVINEQFF.

The chain uses TRBV6-5 and TRBJ2-1, with 14 bases fitting TRBD2. The CDR3 contains 15 residues. V was clipped by 5 bases and J by 7 bases; unmatched bases: 4. The germline V gene encodes CDR1 MNHEY and CDR2 SVGAGI. CDR3: CASSKGLAGENEQFF. The CDR3 bases are TGTGCCAGCAGTAAGGGACTAGCGGGAGAAAATGAGCAGTTCTTC.

The V call is TRBV6-5, the J call TRBJ2-7, with D unresolved. The germline V and J ends were trimmed by 0 bases and 9 bases, with 6 bases remaining between them. The CDR3 is 11 amino acids. Per germline, CDR1 MNHEY and CDR2 SVGAGI. CDR3 in DNA: TGTGCCAGCAGTTACTCGGAAAGGCAGTACTTC. Translating gives CASSYSERQYF.

V gene TRBV11-2 combines with J gene TRBJ2-1; D ambiguous. This CDR3 is 12 amino acids long. Trimming removed 5 bases from V and 10 bases from J, with 12 bases in between. Germline loops: CDR1 SGHAT, CDR2 FQNNGV. The CDR3 coding sequence is TGTGCCAGCAGCCCCCGGGTAATCGAGCAGTTCTTC. It specifies CASSPRVIEQFF.

V usage is TRBV18 and J usage is TRBJ1-1; no definite D call. This CDR3 has 15 residues. Germline assignment: CDR1 KGHSH and CDR2 LQKENI. V lost 2 bases and J lost 0, with 10 bases in between. The CDR3 DNA is TGTGCCAGCTCACCAGGGCCCCTCATGAACACTGAAGCTTTCTTT. It is translated as CASSPGPLMNTEAFF. The variable domain in full, completed from reference TRBV18 and TRBJ1-1, reads NAGVMQNPRHLVRRRGQEARLRCSPMKGHSHVYWYRQLPEEGLKFMVYLQKENIIDESGMPKERFSAEFPKEGPSILRIQQVVRGDSAAYFCASSPGPLMNTEAFFGQGTRLTVV.

This rearrangement joins TRBV11-2 to TRBJ1-2, with a weak D call TRBD1 (5 bases). The CDR3 contains 15 residues. Trimming removed 5 bases at V and 8 bases at J, with 21 bases between. Germline lookup yields CDR1 SGHAT and CDR2 FQNNGV. The CDR3 is CASSAIRGRKIGYTF. CDR3 bases: TGTGCCAGCAGCGCCATTAGGGGTCGTAAGATCGGCTACACCTTC.

The gene calls are TRBV19 and TRBJ2-1; 13 nucleotides align to TRBD2. After removal of 4 bases from V and 9 bases from J, the junction contained 6 bases not matched to a gene. The CDR3 has 15 residues. Per germline, CDR1 LNHDA and CDR2 SQIVND (reference sequence). CDR3 sequence (DNA): TGTGCCAGTAGTACACTAGCGGGAGGGCAGGGTGAGCAGTTCTTC. This encodes CASSTLAGGQGEQFF.

The J gene is TRBJ1-1, the V gene TRBV5-1; D is perhaps TRBD1 (5 bases). Germline-derived CDR1 and CDR2 are SGHRS and YFSETQ. Trimming stripped 2 bases from V and 6 bases from J, with 11 bases between. CDR3 size: 13 residues. This CDR3 reads CASSLSSGPEAFF. The CDR3 nucleotides are TGCGCCAGCAGCTTATCATCAGGGCCTGAAGCTTTCTTT.

This chain uses TRBV14 with TRBJ2-7; 7 nucleotides match TRBD2. CDR1 is SGHDN and CDR2 is FVKESK in the germline V gene. The CDR3 totals 15 residues. V lost 1 base, J lost 3 bases, and 6 bases stayed unmatched. For the CDR3, the DNA is TGTGCCAGCAGCCAAGGGGCTAGCGGTAACTACGAGCAGTACTTC. Translated: CASSQGASGNYEQYF.

The rearrangement links TRBV7-3 to TRBJ1-6, with a weak D call TRBD1 (6 bases). The CDR3 length is 13 residues. The V and J ends lost 5 bases and 7 bases respectively, with 9 bases between them. Germline values: CDR1 SGHTA, CDR2 FQGTGA. This chain's CDR3 is CASSMQGNSPLHF. CDR3 DNA: TGTGCCAGCAGCATGCAGGGGAATTCACCCCTCCACTTT.

DNA for the CDR3: TGTGCCAGCAGTTCCATACGCCATTCACCTATGAACACTGAAGCTTTCTTT. It translates to CASSSIRHSPMNTEAFF. The V gene is TRBV6-2 or TRBV6-3, the J gene TRBJ1-1; unclear D gene. The CDR3 covers 17 residues. V was clipped by 4 bases and J by 0 bases, with 18 bases between them. Germline V lookup: CDR1 MNHEY, CDR2 SVGEGT.

The chain couples TRBV29-1 to TRBJ2-1; 9 nucleotides agree with TRBD1. Germline V lookup: CDR1 SQVTM, CDR2 ANQGSEA. The CDR3 spans 14 residues. With V trimmed by 4 bases and J by 2 bases, 3 bases remained unmatched. The CDR3 here is CSVGDRVTYNEQFF. The CDR3 nucleotides are TGCAGCGTTGGGGACAGGGTTACCTACAATGAGCAGTTCTTC.

The chain uses TRBV5-1 and TRBJ2-7; 8 bases line up with TRBD2. Germline loops: CDR1 SGHRS, CDR2 YFSETQ. Germline trimming cut 2 bases from V and 5 bases from J; bases unmatched to any gene: 9. The CDR3 runs 15 residues. The CDR3 spells CASSFMASGSHEQYF. The CDR3 nucleotides are TGCGCCAGCAGCTTCATGGCTAGCGGGTCACACGAGCAGTACTTC.

This chain connects TRBV27 to TRBJ1-3; TRBD1 agrees at 8 bases. The CDR3 extends over 13 amino acids. V dropped 4 bases and J dropped 4; count of bases not matched to a gene: 0. Germline loops: CDR1 MNHEY, CDR2 SMNVEV (reference sequence). CDR3 region: CASSWTGGNTIYF. For the CDR3, the DNA is TGTGCCAGCAGTTGGACAGGGGGAAACACCATATATTTT.

This chain joins TRBV21-1 and TRBJ1-2. TRBV21-1 represents a pseudogene. There are 15 residues in the CDR3. CDR3 sequence: CASSKRQSPPYGYTF. CDR3 nucleotides: TGTGCCAGCAGCAAACGGCAGTCCCCTCCCTATGGCTACACCTTC.

The gene calls are TRBV28 and TRBJ1-2; no reliable D call. V was shortened by 6 bases and J by 8 bases, with 13 bases between the two germline ends. The CDR3 has 12 amino acids. The V gene's germline CDR1 is MDHEN and CDR2 SYDVKM. In DNA, the CDR3 is TGTGCCAGCAGGTCGGGGAAGATGGGCTACACCTTC. Encoded protein: CASRSGKMGYTF.

This chain joins TRBV5-4 and TRBJ1-2; TRBD1 is a possible D gene (6 bases). V lost 4 bases and J lost 4, with 11 bases in between. Germline V lookup: CDR1 SGHNT, CDR2 YYREEE (reference sequence). The CDR3 covers 13 residues. The CDR3 DNA reads as TGTGCCAGCAGCACCGGGACAAGCTATGGCTACACCTTC. Its translation: CASSTGTSYGYTF.

This chain uses TRBV10-2 with TRBJ1-2; D gene uncertain. V gave up 2 bases and J gave up 4 bases, with 11 bases separating them. CDR1 is WSHSY, CDR2 SAAADI, per germline. The CDR3 runs 14 residues. This CDR3 is CASSEGRQTYGYTF. The CDR3 bases are TGCGCCAGCAGTGAGGGTCGGCAAACCTATGGCTACACCTTC.

The chain couples TRBV9 to TRBJ2-1; no reliable D call. V gave up 3 bases and J gave up 0 bases, with 16 bases separating them. CDR1 is SGDLS and CDR2 is YYNGEE in the germline V gene. The CDR3 contains 17 residues. CDR3 coding DNA: TGTGCCAGCAGCGGTAAAGTGGATCCGAGCTCCTACAATGAGCAGTTCTTC. Protein product: CASSGKVDPSSYNEQFF.

The genes are TRBV9 and TRBJ2-3; perhaps TRBD2 as D (6 bases). Germline V gives CDR1 SGDLS, CDR2 YYNGEE. V lost 5 bases and J lost 5, with 15 bases in between. The CDR3 totals 14 residues. In DNA form, the CDR3 reads TGTGCCAGCAGGGACGGGAGTGCGGGAGATACGCAGTATTTT. It codes for CASRDGSAGDTQYF. The full variable domain, its missing parts supplied by reference TRBV9 and TRBJ2-3, is DSGVTQTPKHLITATGQRVTLRCSPRSGDLSVYWYQQSLDQGLQFLIQYYNGEERAKGNILERFSAQQFPDLHSELNLSSLELGDSALYFCASRDGSAGDTQYFGPGTRLTVL.

The rearrangement joins TRBV3-1 (or the pseudogene TRBV3-2) to TRBJ1-3; no reliable D call. Germline CDR1 and CDR2: LGHDT and YNNKEL (reference sequence). CDR3 length equals 15 residues. Trimming removed 4 bases from V and 2 bases from J, with 12 bases in between. This CDR3 is CASSPPRIAGNTIYF. Here the CDR3 DNA reads TGTGCCAGCAGCCCGCCCCGGATAGCTGGAAACACCATATATTTT.

This sequence joins TRBV19 and TRBJ1-5, with D unresolved. The V gene's germline CDR1 is LNHDA and CDR2 SQIVND (reference sequence). V lost 1 base, J lost 5 bases, and 15 bases lay in between. CDR3 length equals 16 residues. CDR3 DNA: TGTGCCAGTAGTATAGGCCTTGAAGGTTACCATCAGCCCCAGCATTTT. Its translation: CASSIGLEGYHQPQHF.

Comment on this clone: The junction departs from the called germline gene at one end, perhaps through a read error. The CDR3 DNA sequence: TGTGCCAGTAGTATAAAGCGATCCTCCAATGAGCAGTTCTTC. Translated, it gives CASSIKRSSNEQFF. The chain has TRBV19 and TRBJ2-1; the D is unclear. The CDR3 consists of 14 residues. Germline V gene sequence: CDR1 LNHDA, CDR2 SQIVND (reference sequence).

The V and J genes are TRBV5-1 and TRBJ2-1; D ambiguous. Trimming removed 2 bases from V and 2 bases from J, with 8 bases in between. The germline V gene has CDR1 SGHRS and CDR2 YFSETQ. The length of the CDR3 is 14 residues. CDR3 in DNA: TGCGCCAGCAGCTTAGAGGTTGCCTACAATGAGCAGTTCTTC. Its translation: CASSLEVAYNEQFF.